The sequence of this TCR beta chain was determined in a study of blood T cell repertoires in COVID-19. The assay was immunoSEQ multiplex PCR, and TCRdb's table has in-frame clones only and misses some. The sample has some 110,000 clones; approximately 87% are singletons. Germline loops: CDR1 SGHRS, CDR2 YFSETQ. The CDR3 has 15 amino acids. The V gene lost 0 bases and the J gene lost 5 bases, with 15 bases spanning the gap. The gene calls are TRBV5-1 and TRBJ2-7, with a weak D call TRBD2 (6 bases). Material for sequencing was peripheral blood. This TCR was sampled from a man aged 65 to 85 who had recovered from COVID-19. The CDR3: CASSLGAGRLHEQYF. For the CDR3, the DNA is TGCGCCAGCAGCTTGGGCGCGGGGCGACTCCACGAGCAGTACTTC.